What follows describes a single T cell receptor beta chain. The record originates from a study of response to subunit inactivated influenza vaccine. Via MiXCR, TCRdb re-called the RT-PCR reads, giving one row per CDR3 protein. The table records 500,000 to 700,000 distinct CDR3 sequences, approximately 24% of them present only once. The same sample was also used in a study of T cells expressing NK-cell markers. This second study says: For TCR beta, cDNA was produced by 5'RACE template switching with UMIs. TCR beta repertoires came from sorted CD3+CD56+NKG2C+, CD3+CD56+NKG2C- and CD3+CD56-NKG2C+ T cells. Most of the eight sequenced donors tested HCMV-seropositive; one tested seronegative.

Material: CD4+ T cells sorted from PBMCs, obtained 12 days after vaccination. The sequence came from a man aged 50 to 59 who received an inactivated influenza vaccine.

In nucleotides, the CDR3 is TGTGCCACCAGCAGAGAGGCCGGCAGGGAGACCCAGTACTTC. Translation: CATSREAGRETQYF. The chain combines TRBV15 with TRBJ2-5; D uncertain. This CDR3 has 14 amino acids. Germline CDR1 reads LNHNV; CDR2 reads YYDKDF (reference sequence). Trimming shortened V by 0 bases and J by 5 bases, and 10 bases separated the two germline ends.